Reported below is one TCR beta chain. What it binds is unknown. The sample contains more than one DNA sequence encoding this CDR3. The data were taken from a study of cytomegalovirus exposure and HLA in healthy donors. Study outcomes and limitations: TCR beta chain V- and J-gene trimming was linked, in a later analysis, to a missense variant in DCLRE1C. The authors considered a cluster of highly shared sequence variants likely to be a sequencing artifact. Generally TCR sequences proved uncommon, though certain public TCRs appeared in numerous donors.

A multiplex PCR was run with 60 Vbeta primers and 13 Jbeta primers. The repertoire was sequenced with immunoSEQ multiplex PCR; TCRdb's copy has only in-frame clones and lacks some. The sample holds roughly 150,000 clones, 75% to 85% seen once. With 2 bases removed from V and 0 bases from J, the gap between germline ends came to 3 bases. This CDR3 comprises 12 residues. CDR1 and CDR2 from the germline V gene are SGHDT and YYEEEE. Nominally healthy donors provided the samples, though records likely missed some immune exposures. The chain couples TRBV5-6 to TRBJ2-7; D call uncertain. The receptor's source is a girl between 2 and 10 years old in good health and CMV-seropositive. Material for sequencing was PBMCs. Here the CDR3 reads CASSFSSYEQYF. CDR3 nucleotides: TGTGCCAGCAGCTTTAGCTCCTACGAGCAGTACTTC. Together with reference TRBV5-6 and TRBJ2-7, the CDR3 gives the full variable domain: DAGVTQSPTHLIKTRGQQVTLRCSPKSGHDTVSWYQQALGQGPQFIFQYYEEEERQRGNFPDRFSGHQFPNYSSELNVNALLLGDSALYLCASSFSSYEQYFGPGTRLTVT.